This T cell receptor beta chain was retrieved from a study of cytomegalovirus exposure and HLA in healthy donors. The study ran its PCR with 60 Vbeta and 13 Jbeta primers. Using immunoSEQ multiplex PCR, the repertoire was profiled, and TCRdb retains in-frame clones only, with some absent. This table holds 50,000 or so clones, about 72% found once. Sequencing input: PBMCs. This clonotype was obtained from a man aged 25-45 years in good health and CMV-seronegative.

CDR3 amino acids: CSVVGGISRDEQFF. CDR3 DNA: TGCAGCGTGGTAGGGGGTATTTCCAGGGATGAGCAGTTCTTC. The rearrangement links TRBV29-1 to TRBJ2-1, with D possibly being TRBD1 (6 bases). The CDR3 loop spans 14 amino acids. V was pared by 6 bases and J by 8 bases, with 20 bases between. Germline CDR1 reads SQVTM; CDR2 reads ANQGSEA.